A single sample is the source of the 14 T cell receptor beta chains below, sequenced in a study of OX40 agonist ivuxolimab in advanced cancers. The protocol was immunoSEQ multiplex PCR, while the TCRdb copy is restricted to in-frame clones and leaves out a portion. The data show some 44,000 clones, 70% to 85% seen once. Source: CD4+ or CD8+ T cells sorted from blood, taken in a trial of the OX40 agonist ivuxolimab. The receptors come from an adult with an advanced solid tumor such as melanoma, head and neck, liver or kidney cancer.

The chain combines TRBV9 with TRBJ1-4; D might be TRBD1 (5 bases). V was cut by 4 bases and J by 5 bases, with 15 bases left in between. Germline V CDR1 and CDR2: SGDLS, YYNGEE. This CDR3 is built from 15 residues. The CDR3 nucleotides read TGTGCCAGCAGCTCCTGGGGGGGTAGCAATGAAAAACTGTTTTTT. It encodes CASSSWGGSNEKLFF.

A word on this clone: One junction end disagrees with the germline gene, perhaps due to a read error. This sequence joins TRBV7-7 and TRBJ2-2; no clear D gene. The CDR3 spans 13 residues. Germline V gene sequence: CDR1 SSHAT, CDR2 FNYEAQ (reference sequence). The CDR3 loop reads CASSDSDTGELFF. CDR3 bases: TGTGCTAGCAGTGATTCGGACACCGGGGAGCTGTTTTTT.

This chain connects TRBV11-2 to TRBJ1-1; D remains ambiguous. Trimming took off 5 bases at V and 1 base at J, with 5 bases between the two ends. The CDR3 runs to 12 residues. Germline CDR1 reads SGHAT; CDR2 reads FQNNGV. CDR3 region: CASSRTNTEAFF. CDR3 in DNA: TGTGCCAGCAGCCGGACGAACACTGAAGCTTTCTTT.

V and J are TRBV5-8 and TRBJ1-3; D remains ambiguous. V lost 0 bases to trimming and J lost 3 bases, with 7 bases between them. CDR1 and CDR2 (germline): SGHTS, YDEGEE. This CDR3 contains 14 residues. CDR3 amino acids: CASSLDVGGNTIYF. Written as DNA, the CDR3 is TGTGCCAGCAGCTTGGATGTGGGTGGAAACACCATATATTTT.

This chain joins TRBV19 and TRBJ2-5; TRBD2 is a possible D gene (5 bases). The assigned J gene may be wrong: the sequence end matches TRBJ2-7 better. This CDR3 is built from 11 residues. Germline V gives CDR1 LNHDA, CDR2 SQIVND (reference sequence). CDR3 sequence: CAGLRDYEQYF. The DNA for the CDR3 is TGTGCCGGACTCCGGGACTACGAGCAGTACTTC.

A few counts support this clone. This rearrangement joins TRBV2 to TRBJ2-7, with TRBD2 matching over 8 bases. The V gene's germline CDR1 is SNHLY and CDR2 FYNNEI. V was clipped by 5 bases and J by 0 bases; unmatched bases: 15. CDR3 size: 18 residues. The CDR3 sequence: CASSKWEAGLGFSYEQYF. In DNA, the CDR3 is TGTGCCAGCAGTAAGTGGGAGGCGGGACTAGGGTTCTCCTACGAGCAGTACTTC.

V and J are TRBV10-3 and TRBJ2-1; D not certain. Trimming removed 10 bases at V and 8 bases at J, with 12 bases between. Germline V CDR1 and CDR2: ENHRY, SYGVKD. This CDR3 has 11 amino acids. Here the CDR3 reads CATALVDEQFF. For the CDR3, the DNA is TGTGCCACCGCCCTGGTGGATGAGCAGTTCTTC.

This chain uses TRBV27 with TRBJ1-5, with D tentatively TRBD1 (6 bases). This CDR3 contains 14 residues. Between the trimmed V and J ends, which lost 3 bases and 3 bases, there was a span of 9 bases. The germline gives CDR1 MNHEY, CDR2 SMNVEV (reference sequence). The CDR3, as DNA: TGTGCCAGCAGTTTGGCAGGGGACAATCAGCCCCAGCATTTT. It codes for CASSLAGDNQPQHF.

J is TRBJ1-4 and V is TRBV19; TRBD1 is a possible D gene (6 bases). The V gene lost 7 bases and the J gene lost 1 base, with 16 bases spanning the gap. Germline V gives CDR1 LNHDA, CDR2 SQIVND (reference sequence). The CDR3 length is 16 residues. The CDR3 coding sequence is TGTGCCAGTACCGCAAATACAGGGAGAACTAATGAAAAACTGTTTTTT. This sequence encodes CASTANTGRTNEKLFF.

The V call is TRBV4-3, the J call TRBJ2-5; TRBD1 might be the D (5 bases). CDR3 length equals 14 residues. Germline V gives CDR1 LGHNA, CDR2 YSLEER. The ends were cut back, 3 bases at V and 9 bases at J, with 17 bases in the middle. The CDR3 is CASSQDISRTAQYF. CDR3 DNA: TGCGCCAGCAGCCAGGACATCTCCAGGACGGCCCAGTACTTC.

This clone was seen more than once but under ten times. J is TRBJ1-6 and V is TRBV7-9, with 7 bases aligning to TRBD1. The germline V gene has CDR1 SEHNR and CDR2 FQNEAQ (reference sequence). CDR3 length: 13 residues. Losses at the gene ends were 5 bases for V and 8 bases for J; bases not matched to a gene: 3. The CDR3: CASSQGGYSPLHF. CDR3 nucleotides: TGTGCCAGCAGCCAGGGGGGGTATTCACCCCTCCACTTT.

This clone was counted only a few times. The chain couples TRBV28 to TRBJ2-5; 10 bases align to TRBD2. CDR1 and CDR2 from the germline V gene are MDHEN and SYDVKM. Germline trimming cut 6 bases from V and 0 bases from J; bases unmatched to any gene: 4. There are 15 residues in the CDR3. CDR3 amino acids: CASREAGGYQETQYF. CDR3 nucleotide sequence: TGTGCCAGCAGAGAAGCGGGGGGGTACCAAGAGACCCAGTACTTC.

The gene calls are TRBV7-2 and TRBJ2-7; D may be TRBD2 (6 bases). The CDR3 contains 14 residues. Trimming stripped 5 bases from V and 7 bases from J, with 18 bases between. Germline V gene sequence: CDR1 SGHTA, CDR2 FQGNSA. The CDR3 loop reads CASSPGLSGEEQYF. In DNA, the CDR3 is TGTGCCAGCAGCCCCGGGCTCTCGGGGGAGGAGCAGTACTTC. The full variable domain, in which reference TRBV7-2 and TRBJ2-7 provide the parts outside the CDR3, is GAGVSQSPSNKVTEKGKDVELRCDPISGHTALYWYRQSLGQGLEFLIYFQGNSAPDKSGLPSDRFSAERTGGSVSTLTIQRTQQEDSAVYLCASSPGLSGEEQYFGPGTRLTVT.

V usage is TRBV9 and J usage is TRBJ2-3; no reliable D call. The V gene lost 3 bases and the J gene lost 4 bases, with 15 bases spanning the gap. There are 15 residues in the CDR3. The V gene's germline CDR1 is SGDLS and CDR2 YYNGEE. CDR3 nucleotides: TGTGCCAGCAGCGGAAGACTCCGATTTGCAGATACGCAGTATTTT. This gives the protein CASSGRLRFADTQYF.